This T cell receptor (beta chain) was identified in a study of T-cell memory formation after mild COVID-19. Per the germline V gene, CDR1 is MNHEY and CDR2 is SVGAGI. The CDR3 sequence is 13 residues long. Trimming took 2 bases from V and 6 from J, leaving 7 bases between them. TCRdb re-analysed the 5' RACE reads in MiXCR, keeping a single row per CDR3 protein. Found here are 200,000 to 300,000 distinct CDR3 sequences, over 15% of them singletons; the top ten hold 20% to 25%. This sequence joins TRBV6-5 and TRBJ2-2, with D tentatively TRBD2 (5 bases). This sequence was found in a man younger than 35 who had mild COVID-19 (a few samples of this study predate the infection). Cell type and time point are not known. The sample was PBMCs or a T cell subset sorted from them (not recorded which). CDR3 amino acids: CASSYRRSGELFF. Here the CDR3 DNA reads TGTGCCAGCAGTTACCGGAGGTCCGGGGAGCTGTTTTTT.